The clone carrying this TCR beta chain turned up a few times. The sample comes from a study of blood T cell repertoires in COVID-19. Study-wide context: Samples taken during acute and convalescent COVID-19 were collected in the United States, Italy and Spain. PBMCs, B-cell-depleted T cells, or T cells were the source of the cDNA or gDNA that made up the material.

The CDR3 runs 17 residues. The J segment lost 0 bases and the V segment lost 9 bases, leaving 14 bases of the junction unmatched. Germline loops: CDR1 LNHDA, CDR2 SQIVND (reference sequence). Original methodology: Reference gene primer amplification in the assay estimated nucleated cell counts. Using immunoSEQ multiplex PCR, the repertoire was profiled, and TCRdb retains in-frame clones only, with some absent. D and trimming were read from the DNA, whereas the V and J calls and clone size are those reported in that table. The repertoire consists of some 150,000 clones, with about 85% occurring once and the leading ten covering approximately 1.2%.

The material sequenced was peripheral blood. The chain employs TRBV19 and TRBJ2-1; 7 bases agree with TRBD1. The TCR originated in a man aged 55 to 70 who had recovered from COVID-19. CDR3: CASSKLRDRSSYNEQFF. In DNA, the CDR3 is TGTGCCAGCTCAAAACTTCGGGACAGAAGCTCCTACAATGAGCAGTTCTTC. The full variable domain, its missing parts supplied by reference TRBV19 and TRBJ2-1, is DGGITQSPKYLFRKEGQNVTLSCEQNLNHDAMYWYRQDPGQGLRLIYYSQIVNDFQKGDIAEGYSVSREKKESFPLTVTSAQKNPTAFYLCASSKLRDRSSYNEQFFGPGTRLTVL.